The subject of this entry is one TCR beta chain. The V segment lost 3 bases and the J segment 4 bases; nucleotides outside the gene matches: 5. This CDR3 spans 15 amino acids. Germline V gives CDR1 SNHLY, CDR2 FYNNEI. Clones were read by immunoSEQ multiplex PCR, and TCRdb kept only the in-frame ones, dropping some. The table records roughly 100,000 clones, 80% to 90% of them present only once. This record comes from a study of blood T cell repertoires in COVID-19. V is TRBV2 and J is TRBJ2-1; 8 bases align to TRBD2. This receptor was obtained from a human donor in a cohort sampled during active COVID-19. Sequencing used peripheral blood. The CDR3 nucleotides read TGTGCCAGCAGTGATTCGGGGGGGCCGTACAATGAGCAGTTCTTC. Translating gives CASSDSGGPYNEQFF.